This T cell receptor beta chain was retrieved from a study of beta chain features in type 1 diabetes. Comments on this clone: The antigen is unknown.

All of the isolated RNA was reverse transcribed, so expressed TCRB transcripts were sequenced. Profiled with immunoSEQ multiplex PCR; TCRdb holds only in-frame clones, not every one. The sample carries around 250,000 clones, approximately 15% recorded once. A single heparinised blood sample, averaging approximately 110 mL, was obtained per donor. Sorting based on CD45RO/CCR7/CD25/CD127/CD95/CD27 separated CD4+ naive, central memory, regulatory and stem cell-like memory cells. Findings and limits, study-wide: Patients with Type 1 diabetes showed moderately but significantly shorter TCRB CDR3s in all four CD4+ subsets.

CDR3 length: 14 amino acids. Losses at the gene ends were 4 bases for V and 2 bases for J; bases not matched to a gene: 2. CDR1 and CDR2 from the germline V gene are KGHSH and LQKENI. The rearrangement joins TRBV18 to TRBJ2-7; 10 bases are shared with TRBD1. Sequenced: naive CD4+ T cells from blood. This TCR came from a man aged 25-45 years with type 1 diabetes. The DNA of the CDR3 is TGTGCCAGCTCACTCGGGACAGGGGCCTACGAGCAGTACTTC. It translates to CASSLGTGAYEQYF.